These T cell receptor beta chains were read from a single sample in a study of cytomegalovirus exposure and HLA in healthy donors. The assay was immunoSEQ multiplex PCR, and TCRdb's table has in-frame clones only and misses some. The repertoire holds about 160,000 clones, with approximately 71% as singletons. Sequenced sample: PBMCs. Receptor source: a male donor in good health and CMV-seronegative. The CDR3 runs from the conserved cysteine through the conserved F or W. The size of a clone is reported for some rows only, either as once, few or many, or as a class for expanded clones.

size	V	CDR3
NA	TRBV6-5	CASKLGGQYNEQFF
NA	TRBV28	CASRRGGNSYEQYF
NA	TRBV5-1	CASTLSGPGRTGELFF
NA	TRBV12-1	CASSPAGTTHVIMNTEAFF
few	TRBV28	CASLGTEGYNEQFF
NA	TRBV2	CASMEVEGMNTEAFF
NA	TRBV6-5	CASRQGAYEQYF
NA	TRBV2	CASTTAGGNQPQHF
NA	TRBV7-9	CASGGGGNEKLFF
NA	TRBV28	CASTLKGYGYTF
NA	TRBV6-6	CASSYRSGGAGELFF
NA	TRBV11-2	CASSLRTGDTEAFF
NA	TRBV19	CATQGGAETQYF
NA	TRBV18	CASSPRETEAFF
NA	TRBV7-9	CASSPGQMNQPQHF
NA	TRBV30	CAWRDIQGAHPSTEAFF
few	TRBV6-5	CASSYTYSNQPQHF
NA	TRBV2	CASSEDLAYEQYF
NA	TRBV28	CATLAPGGPYEQYF
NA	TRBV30	CAWENGANVLTF
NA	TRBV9	CASSVAPSGTGGTEAFF
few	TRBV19	CASSIGYTRDSAYNEQFF
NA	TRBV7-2	CASNYDVVNTEAFF
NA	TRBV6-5	CASSWSQASTDTQYF
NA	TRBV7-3	CASSLREGIGSPLHF
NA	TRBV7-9	CASSGRDRGGYTF
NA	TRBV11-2	CASSLVGGGGGSGYTF
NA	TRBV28	CASSLFAGGELFF
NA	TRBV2	CASSATGGTYGYTF
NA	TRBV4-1	CASRGQLNEKLFF
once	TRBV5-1	CASKDTLSGNTIYF
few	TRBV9	CASSGDRLNTEAFF
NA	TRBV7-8	CASSKDTPYEQYF
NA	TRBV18	CASSPLLGEGYTF
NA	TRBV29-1	CSVEEGGRSTQYF
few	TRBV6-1	CASIRSTEQYF
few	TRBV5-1	CASSLNPQGMTGNTIYF
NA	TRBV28	CASRPGTSGRYEQYF